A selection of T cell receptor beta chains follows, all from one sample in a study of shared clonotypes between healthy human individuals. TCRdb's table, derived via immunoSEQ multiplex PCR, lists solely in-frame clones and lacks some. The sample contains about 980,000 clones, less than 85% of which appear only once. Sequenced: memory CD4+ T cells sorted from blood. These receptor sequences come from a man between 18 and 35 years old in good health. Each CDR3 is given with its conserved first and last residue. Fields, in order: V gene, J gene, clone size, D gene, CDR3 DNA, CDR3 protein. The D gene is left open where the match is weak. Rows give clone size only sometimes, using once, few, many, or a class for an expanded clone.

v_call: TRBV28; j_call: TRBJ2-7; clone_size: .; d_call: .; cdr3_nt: TGTGCCAGCAGGAGCAGGGGATCCTACGAGCAGTACTTC; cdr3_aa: CASRSRGSYEQYF
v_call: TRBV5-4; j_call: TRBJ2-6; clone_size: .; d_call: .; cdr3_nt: TGTGCCAGCAGCTTAGACGGTCGAACGGTTGGGGCCAACGTCCTGACTTTC; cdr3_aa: CASSLDGRTVGANVLTF
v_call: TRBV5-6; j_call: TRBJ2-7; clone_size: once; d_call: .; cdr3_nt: TGTGCCAGCAGCCCTCCCTGGGACGGATTCTACGAGCAGTACTTC; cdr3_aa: CASSPPWDGFYEQYF
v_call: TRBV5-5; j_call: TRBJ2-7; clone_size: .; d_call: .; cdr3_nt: TGTGCCAGCAGCTTGGTGCAAGGAGTCTACGAGCAGTACTTC; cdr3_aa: CASSLVQGVYEQYF
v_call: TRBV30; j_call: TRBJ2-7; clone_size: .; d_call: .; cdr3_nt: TGTGCCTGGAGTGTCCCCCCGGTATACGAGCAGTACTTC; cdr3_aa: CAWSVPPVYEQYF
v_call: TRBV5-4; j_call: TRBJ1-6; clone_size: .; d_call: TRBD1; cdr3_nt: TGTGCCAGCAGCTTGGCCGGGACAGGGAATTCACCCCTCCACTTT; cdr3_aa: CASSLAGTGNSPLHF
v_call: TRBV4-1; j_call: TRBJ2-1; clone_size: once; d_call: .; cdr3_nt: TGCGCCAGCAGCTCCCCCGTGGGGGACACATACAATGAGCAGTTCTTC; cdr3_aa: CASSSPVGDTYNEQFF
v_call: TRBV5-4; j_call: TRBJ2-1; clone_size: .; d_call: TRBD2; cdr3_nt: TGTGCCAGCAGCTTGGCAACTAGCGGGAGGGCCAATGAGCAGTTCTTC; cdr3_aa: CASSLATSGRANEQFF
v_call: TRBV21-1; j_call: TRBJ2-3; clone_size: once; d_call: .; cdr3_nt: TGTGACAGCAGCAAAGTTCAAAATCTCGCGAGAAACAATGTGTGTTACATCCCAGATACGCAGTATTTT; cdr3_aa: CDSSKVQNLARNNVCYIPDTQYF
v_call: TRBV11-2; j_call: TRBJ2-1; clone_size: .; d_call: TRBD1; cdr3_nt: TGTGCCAGCAGTTCCGGACAGGGTGGCTACAATGAGCAGTTCTTC; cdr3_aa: CASSSGQGGYNEQFF
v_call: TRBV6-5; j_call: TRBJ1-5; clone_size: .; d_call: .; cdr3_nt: TGTGCCAGCAGTTACAGGCAGGCGTCGCCCCAGCATTTT; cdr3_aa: CASSYRQASPQHF
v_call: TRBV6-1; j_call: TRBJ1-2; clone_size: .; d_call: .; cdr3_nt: TGTGCCAGCAGTGAGGGACTGAAGAAACCCTATGGCTACACCTTC; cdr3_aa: CASSEGLKKPYGYTF
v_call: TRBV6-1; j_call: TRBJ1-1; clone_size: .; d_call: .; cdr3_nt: TGTGCCAGCACAGGGAGGTACACTGAAGCTTTCTTT; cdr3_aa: CASTGRYTEAFF
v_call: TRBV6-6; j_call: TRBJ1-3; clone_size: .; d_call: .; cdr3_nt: TGTGCCAGCAGGACGGACCTTTTCTCTGGAAACACCATATATTTT; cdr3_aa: CASRTDLFSGNTIYF
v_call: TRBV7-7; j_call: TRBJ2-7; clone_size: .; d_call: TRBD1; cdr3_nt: TGTGCTAGCAGCCAAGACAGGGCGGGCGAGCAGTACTTC; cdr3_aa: CASSQDRAGEQYF
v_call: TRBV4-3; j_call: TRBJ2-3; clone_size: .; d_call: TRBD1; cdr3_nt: TGCGCCAGCAGCCTAAACAGGGGGCAGTCAGATACGCAGTATTTT; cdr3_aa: CASSLNRGQSDTQYF